A selection of T cell receptor beta chains follows, all from one sample in a study of blood T cell repertoires in COVID-19. Sequencing used immunoSEQ multiplex PCR; TCRdb keeps in-frame clones, though not all of them. The sample lists more than 85,000 clones, approximately 85% occurring once. Specimen: peripheral blood. These TCRs come from a woman aged 60-70 years with acute or convalescent COVID-19. Each CDR3 is given with its conserved first and last residue. Each record gives: D gene, V gene, J gene, clone size, CDR3 protein, CDR3 DNA. D genes are given only for firm matches. Some rows mark clone size as missing; the rest say once, few, many or name a class of expanded clone.

>-|TRBV5-1|TRBJ2-3|-
CASSYSGSTDTQYF
TGCGCCAGCAGCTACTCGGGTAGCACAGATACGCAGTATTTT
>TRBD1|TRBV5-1|TRBJ2-1|-
CASSFGTGPHNEQFF
TGCGCCAGCAGCTTTGGGACAGGGCCCCACAATGAGCAGTTCTTC
>-|TRBV3-1/TRBV3-2|TRBJ1-6|-
CASSQEGAGNSPLHF
TGTGCCAGCAGCCAAGAAGGGGCTGGTAATTCACCCCTCCACTTT
>TRBD1|TRBV10-3|TRBJ1-3|-
CAISGTEVTGNTIYF
TGTGCCATCAGCGGGACAGAGGTAACTGGAAACACCATATATTTT
>-|TRBV11-2|TRBJ2-1|-
CASSLDRPTYNEQFF
TGTGCCAGCAGCTTGGACAGACCAACCTACAATGAGCAGTTCTTC
>-|TRBV5-6|TRBJ1-5|once
CASSLVNQPQHF
TGTGCCAGCAGCTTGGTAAATCAGCCCCAGCATTTT
>TRBD1|TRBV28|TRBJ1-4|-
CASSQGALANEKLFF
TGTGCCAGCTCTCAGGGGGCATTGGCTAATGAAAAACTGTTTTTT
>-|TRBV19|TRBJ1-1|-
CASIPGGVNTEAFF
TGTGCCAGTATCCCGGGGGGGGTGAACACTGAAGCTTTCTTT
>-|TRBV5-6|TRBJ1-1|-
CASSLGGGGPLKAFF
TGTGCCAGCAGCTTGGGGGGCGGGGGGCCATTGAAAGCTTTCTTT
>TRBD1|TRBV19|TRBJ2-1|-
CASNPTGRGNEQFF
TGTGCCAGTAACCCGACAGGGAGAGGCAATGAGCAGTTCTTC
>TRBD1|TRBV27|TRBJ1-2|-
CASSVNSGTGLRSGYTF
TGTGCCAGCAGTGTAAATAGTGGGACAGGGCTACGATCGGGCTACACCTTC
>TRBD2|TRBV20-1|TRBJ2-7|-
CSASSGSDEQYF
TGCAGTGCTAGTAGCGGGAGTGACGAGCAGTACTTC
>TRBD2|TRBV29-1|TRBJ2-1|few
CSVKTSGIVYNEQFF
TGCAGCGTTAAAACTAGCGGGATTGTCTACAATGAGCAGTTCTTC
>-|TRBV11-2|TRBJ2-7|-
CASSFGRGTATYEQYF
TGTGCCAGCAGCTTCGGCCGGGGGACCGCGACCTACGAGCAGTACTTC
>-|TRBV19|TRBJ2-3|-
CASRPPGLYTGTQYF
TGTGCCAGTAGACCCCCCGGCCTTTACACAGGAACGCAGTATTTT